Each of the 3 T cell receptor beta chains below was sequenced from the same sample in a study of early T cells in non-severe SARS-CoV-2 infection. Each CDR3 protein gets one entry after TCRdb re-called the 5' RACE reads with MiXCR. The profile covers 99,000 or so distinct CDR3 sequences, with 15% to 20% appearing a single time and 1.3% taken by the ten largest. Sequenced input: whole blood. These receptor sequences come from an adult who was a healthcare worker with PCR-confirmed SARS-CoV-2 infection or an uninfected control (not recorded which).

This clonotype was counted a few times. The chain couples TRBV7-7 to TRBJ2-1, with D hard to call. The CDR3 spans 13 residues. Germline V lookup: CDR1 SSHAT, CDR2 FNYEAQ (reference sequence). The V gene lost 1 base and the J gene lost 3 bases, with 4 bases spanning the gap. The CDR3 coding sequence is TGTGCCAGCAGCTTAGACTTCTACAATGAGCAGTTCTTC. Translation: CASSLDFYNEQFF.

The table lists this clonotype with a few counts. This sequence joins TRBV19 and TRBJ2-1; maybe TRBD2 (5 bases). This CDR3 has 14 amino acids. Germline-derived CDR1 and CDR2 are LNHDA and SQIVND (reference sequence). The V gene lost 5 bases and the J gene lost 8 bases, with 16 bases spanning the gap. CDR3 nucleotides: TGTGCCAGTAGTTTAGCGATCCCCGGGGATGAGCAGTTCTTC. This sequence encodes CASSLAIPGDEQFF.

This clonotype was picked up many times. This rearrangement joins TRBV7-2 to TRBJ2-7; D remains unclear. The germline V gene has CDR1 SGHTA and CDR2 FQGNSA. This CDR3 has 14 residues. The V end lost 2 bases, the J end lost 4 bases, and 12 bases lay between the germline ends. The CDR3 loop is CASSLFLAGYEQYF. CDR3 in DNA: TGTGCCAGCAGCTTATTCTTAGCCGGGTACGAGCAGTACTTC.